A selection of T cell receptor beta chains follows, all from one sample in a study of shared clonotypes between healthy human individuals. The table came from immunoSEQ multiplex PCR; TCRdb's copy has only in-frame clones and leaves some out. This sample carries around 1,000,000 clones, 70% to 80% of them seen once, and the ten largest clones take 0.85% to 1%. The sample taken for sequencing was memory CD4+ T cells from PBMCs. These receptors all stem from a man between 18 and 35 years old in good health. Some clones in this sample may be carry-over from other donors' samples. Both conserved end residues are part of each CDR3. Each record gives: D gene, CDR3 length, J gene, clone size, V gene, CDR3 DNA, CDR3 protein. A D gene is named only where the DNA matches it firmly. The size of a clone is reported for some rows only, either as once, few or many, or as a class for expanded clones.

TRBD2 | 17 | TRBJ2-1 | NA | TRBV11-1 | TGTGCCAGCAGCTCACCCTCCCGGACTAGCGGGAGAAACGAGCAGTTCTTC | CASSSPSRTSGRNEQFF
NA | 16 | TRBJ1-3 | NA | TRBV5-1 | TGCGCCAGCAGCTTGAACATTCTGGTGACTGGAAACACCATATATTTT | CASSLNILVTGNTIYF
TRBD2 | 18 | TRBJ2-6 | NA | TRBV7-2 | TGTGCCAGCACCCGACCGGGACTAGCGGGAGGTGGGGCCAACGTCCTGACTTTC | CASTRPGLAGGGANVLTF
NA | 11 | TRBJ2-1 | NA | TRBV10-1 | TGCGCCAGCGGGTCGTACAATGAGCAGTTCTTC | CASGSYNEQFF
TRBD1 | 15 | TRBJ1-4 | NA | TRBV4-2 | TGTGCCAGCAGCCAAGGGGACAGGGGGCACGAAAAACTGTTTTTT | CASSQGDRGHEKLFF
NA | 14 | TRBJ1-2 | NA | TRBV6-5 | TGTGCCAGCAGTTACTCTGGCAGGGAGTATGGCTACACCTTC | CASSYSGREYGYTF
NA | 15 | TRBJ2-3 | NA | TRBV28 | TGTGCCAGCAGTTCTCAGGGGAGTGTGGCAGATACGCAGTATTTT | CASSSQGSVADTQYF
NA | 15 | TRBJ2-3 | NA | TRBV5-1 | TGCGCCAGCAGCTCCCAACGCTTGGGCGGCCATACGCAGTATTTT | CASSSQRLGGHTQYF
TRBD2 | 14 | TRBJ2-7 | NA | TRBV7-2 | TGTGCCAGCACCCATAGCGGGAGTGGTGACGAGCAGTACTTC | CASTHSGSGDEQYF
TRBD1 | 15 | TRBJ2-1 | NA | TRBV7-7 | TGTGCCAGCAGCCAGGAGACAGGGAAGGTCCATGAGCAGTTCTTC | CASSQETGKVHEQFF
TRBD2 | 15 | TRBJ2-1 | NA | TRBV6-1 | TGTGCCAGCAGTTCGACTAGCGGGGCTCACAATGAGCAGTTCTTC | CASSSTSGAHNEQFF
TRBD1 | 15 | TRBJ1-3 | NA | TRBV19 | TGTGCCAGTAGTGCCGACAGGGGCCCTGGAAACACCATATATTTT | CASSADRGPGNTIYF
TRBD2 | 12 | TRBJ2-1 | few | TRBV28 | TGTGCCAGCAGTAAGCGGGAGGGGTTGCAGTTCTTC | CASSKREGLQFF
NA | 16 | TRBJ1-4 | NA | TRBV5-1 | TGCGCCAGCAGTATAGGGGGGGCGAGTCGCGATGAAAAACTGTTTTTT | CASSIGGASRDEKLFF
NA | 17 | TRBJ2-3 | NA | TRBV7-2 | TGTGCCAGCAGCTCCTTGGGAGGCGGGATCGGCACAGATACGCAGTATTTT | CASSSLGGGIGTDTQYF
NA | 11 | TRBJ2-5 | many | TRBV28 | TGTGCCAGCAGTTTTGAAGGGACCCAGTACTTC | CASSFEGTQYF
NA | 13 | TRBJ2-5 | NA | TRBV29-1 | TGCAGCGTTATACGAGTTGGGCAAGAGACCCAGTACTTC | CSVIRVGQETQYF
NA | 11 | TRBJ1-6 | NA | TRBV6-1 | TGTGCCAGCAGTGATAATTCACCCCTCCACTTT | CASSDNSPLHF
NA | 11 | TRBJ2-7 | NA | TRBV19 | TGTGCCAGTATCGGGGGCTCTGGGCAGTACTTC | CASIGGSGQYF
NA | 15 | TRBJ2-3 | NA | TRBV2 | TGTGCCAGCAGGGCCACAGGGATTAGCACAGATACGCAGTATTTT | CASRATGISTDTQYF
NA | 13 | TRBJ1-2 | NA | TRBV10-1 | TGCGCCAGCAGTGAGGCAGGGGCGATTGGCTACACCTTC | CASSEAGAIGYTF
TRBD1 | 14 | TRBJ2-5 | NA | TRBV13 | TGTGCCAGCAGCTCGGACAGGGGCCAAGAGACCCAGTACTTC | CASSSDRGQETQYF
NA | 17 | TRBJ2-7 | NA | TRBV21-1 | TGTGCCAGCAGCCCTGACAGGGCCTCCCCTACCCCCTACGAGCAGTACTTC | CASSPDRASPTPYEQYF
NA | 14 | TRBJ1-4 | NA | TRBV7-6 | TGTGCCAGCAGCCAAAGGGGTACAGGGAGTCGACTGTTTTTT | CASSQRGTGSRLFF
TRBD2 | 15 | TRBJ2-4 | NA | TRBV5-1 | TGCGCCAGCAGCTTCGAGACTAGCGGGAGTGCCATTCAGTACTTC | CASSFETSGSAIQYF
TRBD2 | 16 | TRBJ2-3 | NA | TRBV5-6 | TGTGCCAGCAGCTTGGCGGGGACTAGCGGCACAGATACGCAGTATTTT | CASSLAGTSGTDTQYF
NA | 16 | TRBJ2-1 | NA | TRBV5-8 | TGTGCCAGCGATATCCCCCAGTTAGCCCGTCGGAATGAGCAGTTCTTC | CASDIPQLARRNEQFF
NA | 17 | TRBJ1-3 | NA | TRBV28 | TGTGCCAGCAGTTCACACCTAGGAGGGGCTACTGGAAACACCATATATTTT | CASSSHLGGATGNTIYF
TRBD2 | 15 | TRBJ2-2 | NA | TRBV29-1 | TGCAGCGTCCCCACTAGCGGGAGGTCTGACGGGGAGCTGTTTTTT | CSVPTSGRSDGELFF
NA | 15 | TRBJ1-1 | NA | TRBV4-1 | TGCGCCAGCAGCGACCAGGGGAAGGCGAACACTGAAGCTTTCTTT | CASSDQGKANTEAFF
NA | 12 | TRBJ2-7 | NA | TRBV28 | TGTGCCAGCAGTTCCGGACTCTACGAGCAGTACTTC | CASSSGLYEQYF
NA | 14 | TRBJ1-5 | once | TRBV5-1 | TGCGCCAGCAGCTTGGAGGGTAACAATCAGCCCCAGCATTTT | CASSLEGNNQPQHF
NA | 12 | TRBJ2-1 | NA | TRBV30 | TGTGCCTGGAGTCGAGTGGCGGATGAGCAGTTCTTC | CAWSRVADEQFF
NA | 13 | TRBJ2-7 | NA | TRBV7-3 | TGTGCCAGCAGCTCAAACGTCGGCTACGAGCAGTACTTC | CASSSNVGYEQYF
NA | 14 | TRBJ2-5 | NA | TRBV6-5 | TGTGCCAGCAGTTACTCGTCCTATTCGGAGACCCAGTACTTC | CASSYSSYSETQYF
NA | 14 | TRBJ2-5 | NA | TRBV2 | TGTGCCAGCAGGGGGACTTTTATGAGGGAGACCCAGTACTTC | CASRGTFMRETQYF
NA | 13 | TRBJ1-2 | many | TRBV7-9 | TGTGCCAGCAGCTTACCGGACAACTATGGCTACACCTTC | CASSLPDNYGYTF
NA | 14 | TRBJ2-7 | NA | TRBV7-2 | TGTGCCAGCAGCTTAAACAGCTCCCCCTACGAGCAGTACTTC | CASSLNSSPYEQYF
TRBD1 | 15 | TRBJ2-5 | NA | TRBV6-5 | TGTGCCAGCAGGGCTCCGGGACAGCTAATGGGGACCCAGTACTTC | CASRAPGQLMGTQYF
TRBD1 | 15 | TRBJ2-1 | NA | TRBV28 | TGTGCCAGCAGTTTAGCCGACAGGGGCTACAATGAGCAGTTCTTC | CASSLADRGYNEQFF
TRBD1 | 16 | TRBJ1-1 | NA | TRBV28 | TGTGCCAGCAGCCATCTCCCGGGACAGGGTCCCCCGAAGGCTTTCTTT | CASSHLPGQGPPKAFF
TRBD1 | 13 | TRBJ1-2 | NA | TRBV2 | TGTGCCAGCACCACAGGGGGCACATATGGCTACACCTTC | CASTTGGTYGYTF
NA | 17 | TRBJ2-7 | NA | TRBV18 | TGTGCCAGCTCACCCCTCAGTGTCCGGGACAACCCTCTCGAGCAGTACTTC | CASSPLSVRDNPLEQYF
TRBD1 | 15 | TRBJ1-2 | NA | TRBV28 | TGTGCCAGCAGTTCCGGGACAGCGTCGCCGGGTGGCTACACCTTC | CASSSGTASPGGYTF
NA | 19 | TRBJ2-7 | NA | TRBV28 | TGTGCCAGCAGTTTAGGGGCCCTCTCACCCGCCATGAGCTCCTACGAGCAGTACTTC | CASSLGALSPAMSSYEQYF
NA | 13 | TRBJ2-7 | NA | TRBV27 | TGTGCCAGCAGTTACCGGGAATCCTACGAGCAGTACTTC | CASSYRESYEQYF
NA | 17 | TRBJ1-5 | NA | TRBV30 | TGTGCCTGGAGTGGTGGGCAGGGTCCCGTTAGCAATCAGCCCCAGCATTTT | CAWSGGQGPVSNQPQHF
NA | 16 | TRBJ2-7 | NA | TRBV6-1 | TGTGCCAGCAGTGAAGCGGGGTCGGGCTTCTCCTACGAGCAGTACTTC | CASSEAGSGFSYEQYF
NA | 16 | TRBJ1-6 | NA | TRBV6-1 | TGTGCCAGCAGTGACGCTTATGGGACCTTCGATTCACCCCTCCACTTT | CASSDAYGTFDSPLHF
TRBD1 | 17 | TRBJ2-3 | many | TRBV27 | TGTGCCAGCAGTTTATCGCTCGGGACAGCAAGCACAGATACGCAGTATTTT | CASSLSLGTASTDTQYF
NA | 16 | TRBJ2-1 | NA | TRBV2 | TGTGCCAGCAGTGAAATGGCGACAGCAGGTCGAGGGGAGCAGTTCTTC | CASSEMATAGRGEQFF
NA | 16 | TRBJ2-5 | few | TRBV5-1 | TGCGCCAGCAGCTTTCTGGGGCAGGGCGGCCAAGAGACCCAGTACTTC | CASSFLGQGGQETQYF